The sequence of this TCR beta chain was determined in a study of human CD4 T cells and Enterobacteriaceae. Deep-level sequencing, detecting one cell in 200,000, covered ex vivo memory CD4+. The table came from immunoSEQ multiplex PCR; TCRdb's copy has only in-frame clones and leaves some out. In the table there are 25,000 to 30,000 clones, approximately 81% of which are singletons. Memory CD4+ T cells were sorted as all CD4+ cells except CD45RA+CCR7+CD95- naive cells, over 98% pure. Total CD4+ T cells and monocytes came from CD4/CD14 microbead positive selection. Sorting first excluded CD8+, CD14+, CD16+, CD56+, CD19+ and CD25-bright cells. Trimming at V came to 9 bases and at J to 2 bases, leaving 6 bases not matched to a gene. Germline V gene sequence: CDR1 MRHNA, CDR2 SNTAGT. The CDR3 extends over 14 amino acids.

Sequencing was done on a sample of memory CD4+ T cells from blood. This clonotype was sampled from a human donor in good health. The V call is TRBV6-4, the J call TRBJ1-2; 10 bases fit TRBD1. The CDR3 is CARFPGQGNYGYTF. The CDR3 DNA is TGTGCCAGGTTCCCGGGACAGGGGAACTATGGCTACACCTTC.